This entry is about one TCR beta chain. The antigen remains unidentified. The data derive from a study of circulating tumor DNA in untreated peripheral T-cell lymphoma. The study's findings and limits: Tumor-specific clonotypes: identified in approximately 73% of patients, 86% of baseline tissues.

This tumor tissue came from a pretreatment baseline collection. TCRdb's table, derived via immunoSEQ multiplex PCR, lists solely in-frame clones and lacks some. The table records about 10,000 clones, about 82% of them present only once. In germline, CDR1 is KGHSH, CDR2 LQKENI. The CDR3 is 14 amino acids. The V gene lost 1 base and the J gene lost 1 base, with 7 bases spanning the gap. This receptor was identified in a human donor with peripheral T-cell lymphoma. The sequencing input was tumor tissue. The chain employs TRBV18 and TRBJ1-1, with D tentatively TRBD1 (6 bases). DNA of the CDR3: TGTGCCAGCTCACCACGGGACAAGAACACTGAAGCTTTCTTT. Encoded protein: CASSPRDKNTEAFF.